The 6 T cell receptor beta chains given below trace back to one sample, sequenced in a study of radiation and T cells in renal cell carcinoma. Sequencing was performed with immunoSEQ multiplex PCR; in TCRdb, only in-frame clones are kept and a portion is missing. The data show roughly 120,000 clones, with roughly 85% seen just once and under 4% held by the top ten. Time point here: baseline pretreatment blood. Treatment given: 15 Gy SBRT to primary tumor, nephrectomy 4 weeks later. The sequenced sample was blood, obtained from a patient whose treatment included radiotherapy and nephrectomy. The receptors come from a woman between 55 and 75 years old with renal cell carcinoma.

The chain uses TRBV30 and TRBJ1-6; no clear D. This CDR3 region has 11 residues. V lost 1 base and J 7 bases, leaving 2 bases between the germline ends. CDR1 GTSNPN and CDR2 SVGIG come from the germline V gene (reference sequence). The CDR3: CAWSGNSPLHF. The CDR3 DNA follows: TGTGCCTGGAGTGGGAATTCACCCCTCCACTTT.

This clone has only one observation. The genes are TRBV6-1 and TRBJ2-7; D ambiguous. This CDR3 has 12 amino acids. Trimming pared 7 bases from V and 6 bases from J, leaving 13 bases between. The V gene's germline CDR1 is MNHNS and CDR2 SASEGT. CDR3 bases: TGTGCCAGCAACGACGTATCCGCCGAGCAGTACTTC. This translates into CASNDVSAEQYF.

The chain links TRBV11-2 to TRBJ1-1; the D is unclear. The CDR3 consists of 15 residues. V gave up 2 bases and J gave up 1 base, with 11 bases separating them. Germline CDR1 is SGHAT and CDR2 is FQNNGV. CDR3 residues: CASSLPPLQNTEAFF. As DNA, the CDR3 is TGTGCCAGCAGCTTACCCCCATTACAGAACACTGAAGCTTTCTTT.

The chain joins TRBV19 to TRBJ1-2; D might be TRBD1 (6 bases). V was shortened by 2 bases and J by 3 bases, with 13 bases between the two germline ends. This CDR3 comprises 15 residues. Germline V gene sequence: CDR1 LNHDA, CDR2 SQIVND (reference sequence). CDR3 residues: CASSIITGTDYGYTF. The CDR3 nucleotides read TGTGCCAGTAGTATAATAACAGGGACCGACTATGGCTACACCTTC.

There are a few counts of this clone. This sequence joins TRBV5-1 and TRBJ1-4, with 11 nucleotides matching TRBD1. Losses at the gene ends were 0 bases for V and 8 bases for J; bases not matched to a gene: 6. Germline V CDR1 and CDR2: SGHRS, YFSETQ. The CDR3 spans 16 residues. DNA for the CDR3: TGCGCCAGCAGCTTGGAGTTGGGACAGGGGGGAGAAAAACTGTTTTTT. This codes for CASSLELGQGGEKLFF.

The chain is built from TRBV5-1 and TRBJ2-5; 9 nucleotides align to TRBD1. Germline CDR1 is SGHRS and CDR2 is YFSETQ. The CDR3 runs to 15 residues. With V trimmed by 3 bases and J by 4 bases, 7 bases remained unmatched. The CDR3 bases are TGCGCCAGCAGCTCGGAAGGACAGGGGACAGAGACCCAGTACTTC. As protein: CASSSEGQGTETQYF.